This T cell receptor beta chain emerged from a study of cytomegalovirus exposure and HLA in healthy donors. The PCR had 60 Vbeta and 13 Jbeta primers. Produced via immunoSEQ multiplex PCR; TCRdb's table is partial and in-frame only. The sample has 170,000 or so clones, approximately 84% seen once. Germline V gives CDR1 SEHNR, CDR2 FQNEAQ (reference sequence). The CDR3 runs 16 residues. V was cut by 1 base and J by 1 base, with 13 bases left in between. The source is a girl between 5 and 17 years old in good health and CMV-seropositive. The specimen was PBMCs. The J gene is TRBJ1-1, the V gene TRBV7-9; the D gene is possibly TRBD1 (5 bases). The CDR3, as DNA: TGTGCCAGCAGCTTAGTGGCAGGGAAGAAGAACACTGAAGCTTTCTTT. Protein: CASSLVAGKKNTEAFF.